The 22 T cell receptor beta chains listed next were all sequenced from one sample in a study of cytomegalovirus exposure and HLA in healthy donors. Assay: immunoSEQ multiplex PCR; the TCRdb copy retains only in-frame clones and omits some. The sample has 75,000 to 90,000 clones; around 95% are singletons. Sequenced sample: PBMCs. Receptors originate from a woman younger than 30 in good health and CMV-seronegative.

This rearrangement joins TRBV5-1 to TRBJ2-7; the match to TRBD1 covers 10 bases. The length of the CDR3 is 16 residues. The J segment lost 2 bases and the V segment lost 4 bases, leaving 9 bases of the junction unmatched. Germline CDR1 reads SGHRS; CDR2 reads YFSETQ. The CDR3 DNA sequence: TGCGCCAGCAGCCGTCCAGTAGGACAGGGGGCCTACGAGCAGTACTTC. Translating gives CASSRPVGQGAYEQYF.

The chain joins TRBV28 to TRBJ2-7; perhaps TRBD2 as D (7 bases). Germline lookup yields CDR1 MDHEN and CDR2 SYDVKM. The length of the CDR3 is 14 residues. Trimming left V 11 bases short and J 2 bases short, with 19 bases between. The CDR3 loop is CAGASGGGPYEQYF. CDR3 in DNA: TGTGCCGGCGCTAGCGGAGGGGGGCCCTACGAGCAGTACTTC.

The chain couples TRBV5-4 to TRBJ2-2; 9 bases are a match to TRBD2. This CDR3 spans 16 amino acids. V was clipped by 0 bases and J by 6 bases; unmatched bases: 6. CDR1 and CDR2 (germline): SGHNT, YYREEE (reference sequence). CDR3 coding DNA: TGTGCCAGCAGCTTGGGTGCGGGGGGGTTCCCCGGGGAGCTGTTTTTT. Its protein product is CASSLGAGGFPGELFF.

The V and J genes are TRBV5-1 and TRBJ1-2; 9 bases match TRBD1. The CDR3 is 15 amino acids. The trim removed 4 bases at V and 0 bases at J, leaving 4 bases unmatched. The germline CDR1 and CDR2 sequences are SGHRS and YFSETQ. In nucleotides, the CDR3 is TGCGCCAGCAGCACGGGACAGGGAGCTAACTATGGCTACACCTTC. Its translation is CASSTGQGANYGYTF.

CDR3 sequence (DNA): TGTGCTAGTGGTTTGGTCTTGACCGGGACACTCGGTCCCAATGAGCAGTTCTTC. Its protein product is CASGLVLTGTLGPNEQFF. This chain joins TRBV12-5 and TRBJ2-1, with D possibly TRBD1 on 6 matching bases. The CDR3 contains 18 residues. Germline CDR1 reads LGHNT; CDR2 reads FRNRAP. Trimming took 0 bases from V and 6 from J, leaving 21 bases between them.

This chain joins TRBV10-1 and TRBJ2-4; tentatively, D is TRBD2 (5 bases). Germline assignment: CDR1 WNHNN and CDR2 SYGVQD (reference sequence). The CDR3 runs to 16 residues. V lost 5 bases, J lost 0 bases, and 14 bases lay in between. The CDR3 DNA reads TGCGCCAGCAGTTATACATCAGGACTAGCCAAAAACATTCAGTACTTC. It codes for CASSYTSGLAKNIQYF.

The chain recombines TRBV28 with TRBJ1-1, with 7 bases fitting TRBD1. The length of the CDR3 is 13 residues. After removal of 11 bases from V and 0 bases from J, the junction contained 6 bases not matched to a gene. Germline V CDR1 and CDR2: MDHEN, SYDVKM. In nucleotides, the CDR3 is TGTGCCTCCGGGACAGACATGAACACTGAAGCTTTCTTT. Amino acid sequence: CASGTDMNTEAFF.

The chain is built from TRBV7-2 and TRBJ2-1, with TRBD2 matching 14 bases. This CDR3 has 17 amino acids. The germline V gene encodes CDR1 SGHTA and CDR2 FQGNSA. J lost 3 bases, V lost 7 bases, and 8 bases had no gene match. In DNA, the CDR3 is TGTGCCAGCACACCCGGACTAGCGGGGGGATACTACAATGAGCAGTTCTTC. Translating it yields CASTPGLAGGYYNEQFF.

The chain has TRBV2 and TRBJ2-1; 7 bases are a match to TRBD1. This CDR3 spans 15 amino acids. Losses at the gene ends were 7 bases for V and 4 bases for J; bases not matched to a gene: 10. The germline CDR1 and CDR2 sequences are SNHLY and FYNNEI. CDR3 coding DNA: TGTGCCAGCACTCGAGGGGCAGGGGGATACAATGAGCAGTTCTTC. Translated: CASTRGAGGYNEQFF.

The J gene is TRBJ1-2, the V gene TRBV11-2; 10 bases agree with TRBD1. From germline, CDR1 is SGHAT and CDR2 FQNNGV. The trim removed 5 bases at V and 4 bases at J, leaving 7 bases unmatched. CDR3 length: 15 residues. CDR3 in DNA: TGTGCCAGCAGCGCGGGGGACAGGGGTTCCTATGGCTACACCTTC. This codes for CASSAGDRGSYGYTF.

The chain employs TRBV7-2 and TRBJ1-4, with D hard to call. The CDR3 has 15 amino acids. V was shortened by 2 bases and J by 3 bases, with 10 bases between the two germline ends. In germline, CDR1 is SGHTA, CDR2 FQGNSA. Here the CDR3 reads CASSLLYRPNEKLFF. The CDR3 bases are TGTGCCAGCAGCTTACTCTACAGACCTAATGAAAAACTGTTTTTT.

V and J are TRBV5-1 and TRBJ1-3; D is uncertain. Per germline, CDR1 SGHRS and CDR2 YFSETQ. Deletions cut 3 bases from V and 2 bases from J, with 9 bases between. CDR3 length: 14 residues. The CDR3 DNA reads as TGCGCCAGCAGCTCTGAGGCTACTGGAAACACCATATATTTT. Its translation: CASSSEATGNTIYF.

This chain joins TRBV9 and TRBJ1-6; possibly TRBD1 for D (5 bases). The CDR3 has 15 amino acids. The V gene's germline CDR1 is SGDLS and CDR2 YYNGEE. The V end was cut by 1 base, the J end by 6 bases, with 11 bases between. CDR3 in DNA: TGTGCCAGCAGCGTAACGGGGGATATTAATTCACCCCTCCACTTT. This translates into CASSVTGDINSPLHF.

The rearrangement links TRBV5-1 to TRBJ2-7, with D possibly TRBD1 on 6 matching bases. CDR3 length: 14 amino acids. The germline V and J ends were trimmed by 0 bases and 6 bases, with 13 bases remaining between them. The germline V gene has CDR1 SGHRS and CDR2 YFSETQ. The CDR3 DNA follows: TGCGCCAGCAGCTTGGCCCCCGGGACAATCGAGCAGTACTTC. Its protein is CASSLAPGTIEQYF.

The chain employs TRBV4-3 and TRBJ2-4, with D hard to call. The CDR3 sequence is 17 residues long. The germline CDR1 and CDR2 sequences are LGHNA and YSLEER. Deletions cut 0 bases from V and 1 base from J, with 13 bases between. CDR3 DNA sequence: TGCGCCAGCAGCCAAGATCCTGTGGGCCGGGCCAAAAACATTCAGTACTTC. It is translated as CASSQDPVGRAKNIQYF.

The rearrangement uses TRBV5-1 and TRBJ2-5, with 7 bases that match TRBD1. CDR1 and CDR2 (germline): SGHRS, YFSETQ. This CDR3 is built from 15 residues. V was pared by 4 bases and J by 4 bases, with 10 bases of the junction left unmatched. Here the CDR3 reads CASSVQGIGGETQYF. CDR3 DNA: TGCGCCAGCAGCGTACAGGGGATTGGGGGAGAGACCCAGTACTTC.

The chain carries TRBV2 and TRBJ2-7, with a weak D call TRBD2 (6 bases). Germline loops: CDR1 SNHLY, CDR2 FYNNEI. CDR3 length: 13 residues. V gave up 11 bases and J gave up 0 bases, with 14 bases separating them. The CDR3 coding sequence is TGTGCCGGTGGAGGGCCGAGCTCCTACGAGCAGTACTTC. Translation gives CAGGGPSSYEQYF.

The chain employs TRBV10-1 and TRBJ2-1; 11 bases match TRBD2. The V and J ends lost 4 bases and 2 bases, in that order; junction bases with no gene match: 7. Germline V lookup: CDR1 WNHNN, CDR2 SYGVQD (reference sequence). This CDR3 region has 17 residues. CDR3 DNA sequence: TGCGCCAGCAGTGCCAGGGGACTAGCGGAAACCTACAATGAGCAGTTCTTC. Translating gives CASSARGLAETYNEQFF.

This chain connects TRBV4-3 to TRBJ1-4, with 8 bases identical to TRBD1. Germline V lookup: CDR1 LGHNA, CDR2 YSLEER. Losses at the gene ends were 0 bases for V and 7 bases for J; bases not matched to a gene: 7. This CDR3 contains 16 residues. CDR3 in DNA: TGCGCCAGCAGCCAAGAGGGGATAGGGACAGGTGAAAAACTGTTTTTT. Translated, it gives CASSQEGIGTGEKLFF.

This sequence joins TRBV6-5 and TRBJ1-2; 7 bases line up with TRBD1. The CDR3 length is 13 residues. V gave up 6 bases and J gave up 5 bases; unmatched junction bases: 6. Germline CDR1 and CDR2: MNHEY and SVGAGI. Here the CDR3 DNA reads TGTGCCAGCAGGATGGACAGGAGATATGGCTACACCTTC. It yields the protein CASRMDRRYGYTF.

This chain joins TRBV4-1 and TRBJ2-2, with D possibly matching TRBD2 (5 bases). Germline assignment: CDR1 MGHRA and CDR2 YSYEKL. CDR3 size: 19 residues. Trimming took 0 bases from V and 3 from J, leaving 20 bases between them. In nucleotides, the CDR3 is TGCGCCAGCAGCCAAGACCCCGAGGGCCCCCTGAGCGACACCGGGGAGCTGTTTTTT. It encodes CASSQDPEGPLSDTGELFF.

The rearrangement joins TRBV9 to TRBJ2-7; 7 bases agree with TRBD1. Germline V gene data show CDR1 as SGDLS and CDR2 as YYNGEE. The junction had 4 bases not matched to a gene; V was cut back by 0 bases and J by 1 base. This CDR3 contains 15 residues. CDR3: CASSVAEGASYEQYF. The CDR3 DNA follows: TGTGCCAGCAGCGTAGCTGAGGGGGCATCCTACGAGCAGTACTTC.